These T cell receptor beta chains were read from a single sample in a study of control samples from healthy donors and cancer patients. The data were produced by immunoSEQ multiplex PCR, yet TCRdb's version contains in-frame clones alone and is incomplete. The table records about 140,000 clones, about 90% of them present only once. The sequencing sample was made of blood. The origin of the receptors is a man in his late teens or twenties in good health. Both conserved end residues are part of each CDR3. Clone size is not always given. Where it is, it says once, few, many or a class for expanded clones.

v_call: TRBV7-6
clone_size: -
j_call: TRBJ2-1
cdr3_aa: CASSPRGASYNEQFF

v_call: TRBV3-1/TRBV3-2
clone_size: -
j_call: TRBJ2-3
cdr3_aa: CASSQAPDPSTDTQYF

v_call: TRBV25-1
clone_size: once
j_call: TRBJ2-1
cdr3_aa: CASGGGVSYNEQFF

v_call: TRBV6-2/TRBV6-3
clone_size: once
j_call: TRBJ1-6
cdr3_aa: CASSRQGAESPLHF

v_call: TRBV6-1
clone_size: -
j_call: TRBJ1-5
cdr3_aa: CASSEVRPGYQPQHF

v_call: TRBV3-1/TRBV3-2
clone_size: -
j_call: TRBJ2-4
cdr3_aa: CASSSGLAGAGNIQYF

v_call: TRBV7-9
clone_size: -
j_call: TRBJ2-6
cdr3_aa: CASSLVRGANVLTF

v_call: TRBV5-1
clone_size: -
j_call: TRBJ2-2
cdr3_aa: CASSFTGEPGELFF

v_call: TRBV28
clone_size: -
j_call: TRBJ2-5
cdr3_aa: CASIERGAQETQYF

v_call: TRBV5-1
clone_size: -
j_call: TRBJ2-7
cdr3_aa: CASSSTGPYEQYF

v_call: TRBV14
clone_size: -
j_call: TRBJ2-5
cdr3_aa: CASSQDGAGAYRETQYF

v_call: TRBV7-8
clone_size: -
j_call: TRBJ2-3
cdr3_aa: CASSLAISTDTQYF

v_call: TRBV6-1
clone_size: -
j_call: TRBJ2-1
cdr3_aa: CASSVPGTGAYNEQFF

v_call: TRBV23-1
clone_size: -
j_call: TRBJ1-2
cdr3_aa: CARVIQARNYGYTF

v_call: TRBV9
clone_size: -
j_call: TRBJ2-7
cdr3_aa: CASSATPDYEQYF

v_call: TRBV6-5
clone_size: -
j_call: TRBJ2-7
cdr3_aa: CASSRDRLEQYF

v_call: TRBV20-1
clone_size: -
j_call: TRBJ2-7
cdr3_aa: CTPGAGEQYF

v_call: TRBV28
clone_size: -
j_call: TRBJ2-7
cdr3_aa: CASSFLGLAGGREQYF

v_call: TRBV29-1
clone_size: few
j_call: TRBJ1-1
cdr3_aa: CSANRGQQNTEAFF

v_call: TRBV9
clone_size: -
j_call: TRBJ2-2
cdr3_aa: CASSVGNRNTGELFF

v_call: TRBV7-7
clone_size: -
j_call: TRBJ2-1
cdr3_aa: CASSPGRSDNEQFF

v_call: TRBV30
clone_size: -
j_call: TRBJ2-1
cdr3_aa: CAWADGLGMAGPYNEQFF

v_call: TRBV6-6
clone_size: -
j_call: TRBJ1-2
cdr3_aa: CASSYIGQGTGGYTF

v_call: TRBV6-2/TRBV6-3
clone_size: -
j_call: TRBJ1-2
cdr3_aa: CASSSEQGARGGYTF

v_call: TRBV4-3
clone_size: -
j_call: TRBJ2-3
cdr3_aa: CASSQSGGVTDTQYF

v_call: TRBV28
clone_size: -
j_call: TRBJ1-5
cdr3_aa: CASQRDREWNQPQHF

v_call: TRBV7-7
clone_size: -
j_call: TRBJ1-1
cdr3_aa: CASSSLPPADQNTEAFF

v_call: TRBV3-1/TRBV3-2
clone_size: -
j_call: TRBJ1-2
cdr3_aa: CASSQDTANYGYTF

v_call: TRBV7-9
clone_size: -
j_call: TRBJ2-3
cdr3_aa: CASSPEADTDTQYF

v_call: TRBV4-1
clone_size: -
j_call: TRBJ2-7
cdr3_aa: CASSQGPRDRSYF

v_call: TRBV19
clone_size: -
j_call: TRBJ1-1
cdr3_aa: CASSPWGLEAFF